This TCR beta chain originates from a study of cytomegalovirus exposure and HLA in healthy donors (dated by TCRdb to about 2017). About the study as a whole: According to an earlier analysis of 550 to 700 of the donors, some 180 million T cells yielded over 90 million unique TCR beta sequences and roughly 280 Gb of sequence data. A later analysis re-analyzed previously published TCR beta repertoires from 600 to 850 donors and added high-resolution HLA genotyping to study TCR occurrence patterns. The study aimed to test whether signatures of past pathogen exposure could be identified by cataloging public T cell receptors. The number of donors typed differed by locus, with roughly 620-630 for A, B, C, DRB1 and DQB1, 522 for DQA1, approximately 580 for DPA1, and some 450 for DPB1. To predict cytomegalovirus infection status, the study combined high-throughput TCR immunosequencing, statistical association of individual TCRs with disease status, and machine learning. An early release that covered 640 HLA-typed donors contained approximately 300 gigabases of sequencing data and about 84 million unique TCR sequences. Of the roughly 400 genotyped donors, about 80% fell in the genetic ancestry cluster associated with self-reported Caucasian donors. Both class I and class II loci were covered by HLA typing, at four-digit resolution. The study profiled the T cell repertoires of under 700 subjects by immunosequencing and related them to cytomegalovirus serostatus. Donor age, sex, ethnicity and CMV serostatus were compiled together with the repertoire data. Because of strong linkage in the cohort, roughly 5 DR-DQ haplotypes were treated as single units for association and clustering. All discovery cohort repertoires had been generated using a single sequencing platform. A separate validation cohort of 90 to 150 different subjects was used in addition to the approximately 700-subject first cohort. Rather than using new phenotypic data, the later analysis identified candidate immune exposures from TCR beta sequences and from how often those sequences occurred across donors. On average, over 200,000 unique TCR beta nucleotide sequences were sequenced per donor among 300 to 500 genotyped donors of the cohort, with roughly 18% of those sequences being non-productive. An earlier analysis of fewer than 700 of the donors applied high-throughput TCR beta sequencing to assess whether each TCR beta V gene segment acted as functional or pseudogenic. In a later genetic analysis, genome-wide SNP genotypes for about 55% of the 666 donors were used, and that subset was treated as a discovery cohort. Results the study describes overall, beyond this receptor: A total of 150 or so TCR beta chains were listed by the study as associated with cytomegalovirus. Sequencing depth was assumed to be roughly uniform across donors in the presence/absence analyses, though that assumption may not hold. Linkage disequilibrium might explain the correlated functional status among segregating V segments, but an unknown experimental factor could not be ruled out. The classifier was reported to diagnose cytomegalovirus status with high specificity and sensitivity in both the original and validation cohorts. A later analysis reported that several top co-occurrence clusters appeared linked to parvovirus B19, influenza, CMV and Epstein-Barr virus. Across donors, most TCR sequences were observed very rarely, whereas some public TCRs were present in many individuals. Some IMGT-functional V segments, including TRBV6-2 and TRBV6-3, could not be distinguished by the 87-base-pair reads and were therefore excluded. At a false discovery rate of 0.05, a later analysis linked about 16,000 TCR beta sequences to specific HLA alleles. HLA typing was unavailable for some donors at each locus, so association tests used only the typed subset. Compared with the roughly 670-donor mean, donors in an Asian-associated ancestry cluster had fewer N-insertions in productive TCRs, according to a later genetic analysis. Compared with equally common non-associated chains, HLA-associated TCR beta chains in a later analysis were more clonally expanded and had lower generation probabilities. Assigning TCR associations to individual alleles was difficult when HLA alleles, especially DR and DQ, strongly co-occurred. According to the authors, the approach could potentially be generalized to other disease states and immunological phenotypes. A later genetic analysis associated a missense DCLRE1C variant with V-gene and J-gene trimming of TCR beta chains, and an independent cohort replicated the association. In a later analysis, TCR association rates were found to vary across HLA loci, with the most associated TCRs seen for DRB1 alleles and the fewest for HLA-C alleles. An earlier analysis of 587 of the donors showed that most TCR beta V segments appeared in productive rearrangements either about 87% or about 30% of the time, which broadly matched IMGT annotations. The earlier analysis of approximately 590 of the donors excluded some 15 rarely observed V segments, including chromosome 9 orphons, because counts were too low. In vitro tests confirmed that a few of the cytomegalovirus-associated TCR beta chains recognize cytomegalovirus antigens. CMV serostatus was the only immune exposure information available for the cohort. In a later analysis, most CMV-associated TCR beta chains were found to appear HLA-restricted, with HLA associations seemingly driven largely by CMV exposure. A further reported finding was that TCR beta sequences accurately predicted the HLA-A and HLA-B alleles for most subjects in the first cohort. A cluster of highly shared sequence variants was judged likely to represent a technical artifact of the sequencing pipeline. The cohort was sequenced for TCR beta chains only, and without alpha or paired-chain data the features that could be detected were limited.

On this clone: Its antigen is unknown. Base qualities are missing; no much larger clone stands one base away.

Via the germline V gene (reference sequence), CDR1 is LNHDA and CDR2 SQIVND. V gives up 4 bases and J gives up 6 bases, and the segment between their germline ends measures 12 bases. Counted from cysteine to phenylalanine, this CDR3 has 14 amino acids. The sequence is cut down to CDR3 DNA, 42 bases in frame from base 1. Library creation used the immunoSEQ multiplex PCR assay. A mixture of 60 forward primers for TCR Vbeta segments and 13 reverse primers for TCR Jbeta segments was used in the multiplex PCR. The CDR3 region of rearranged TCR beta genes was amplified from genomic DNA by a multiplex PCR assay. On the Illumina HiSeq System, the amplified TCR beta libraries were sequenced as 87-base-pair reads. The published analysis was carried out like this. Across the 600 to 700 repertoires, a later analysis counted around 80 million unique TCR beta chains, some 11 million of which were shared by at least two donors. Raw reads were error-corrected and collapsed into unique sequences by a nearest-neighbor algorithm in which closely related sequences were merged to remove PCR and sequencing errors. Alignment of CDR3 sequences to IMGT reference sequences was used to assign V, D and J gene segments. Each retained sequence needed at least a six-nucleotide match to both a V gene segment and a J gene segment. A rearrangement counted as productive if the CDR3 had no stop codons and remained in frame with V and J, and every other rearrangement counted as non-productive. CDR3 was defined according to IMGT convention as the region running from the second conserved V-encoded cysteine to the conserved J-encoded phenylalanine. The earlier analysis of 450 to 750 of the donors excluded any sequence lacking an unambiguous match to a single V gene segment. An earlier analysis of a few hundred of the donors called V segments functional above 56.7% productive rearrangements and segregating when the between-donor standard deviation exceeded 5%. A statistical classification framework was developed to diagnose cytomegalovirus status using the catalog of TCR beta chain sequences. V and J gene assignment, in a later analysis, came from comparing TCR nucleotide sequences with IMGT/GENE-DB human TR gene sequences. A later analysis assigned CDR3 sequences and most-parsimonious VDJ recombination scenarios with the TCRdist pipeline. In a later analysis, each TCR beta chain was defined by its CDR3 amino acid sequence together with its V-gene family, and reads without a unique V-gene family were excluded. In a later analysis, approximately 590 highly shared, low-generation-probability nucleotide sequences were removed to address suspected cross-contamination and a sequencing artifact. In a later analysis, a clonal expansion index for each public chain was calculated from normalized within-repertoire ranks of inferred template counts. Generation probabilities in a later analysis came from a VDJ recombination model fitted to out-of-frame rearrangements, and those results were checked against IGoR. A later analysis scored TCR-TCR, TCR-HLA and TCR-CMV co-occurrence with hypergeometric tests, applying a repertoire-size bias correction to TCR pairs. In a later analysis, false discovery rates were estimated by permuting HLA or CMV assignments 20 times. A later analysis grouped co-occurring TCRs with DBSCAN, adding TCRdist sequence similarity when clustering within HLA-allele-positive subsets. Repertoires with fewer than 30,000 or more than 120,000 public chains were left out of co-occurrence clustering, as were roughly five repertoires with anomalous nucleotide sharing. Drawn from immuneACCESS, this table holds only the in-frame rearrangements with V and J called that TCRdb kept. Clones are partly lost; checked studies trace under half to an unresolved V gene and leave the rest unexplained. Clone size and the V and J calls come from that table; the DNA yielded D and trimming. Recorded for this sample are around 190,000 clones; almost 85% of them occurred a single time. Approximately 0.55% of the sample is taken by the ten largest.

In total, roughly 670 healthy bone marrow donors made up the cohort. Cohort members were all nominally healthy when sampled, although unrecorded immune exposures were likely present. The donor was CMV seronegative and was included in the group of a few hundred seronegative cohort members. Each donor provided a peripheral blood sample, and peripheral blood mononuclear cells were used for TCR beta sequencing. The Qiagen DNeasy Blood Extraction Kit was used to extract genomic DNA from the blood cell samples. Specimen: PBMCs. This sequence was found in a woman between 45 and 60 years old in good health and CMV-seronegative. The chain was built from TRBV19 and TRBJ2-2; the D gene assignment is ambiguous. DNA sequence: TGTGCCAGTAGTAGTGGAATTAGCCCCGGGGAGCTGTTTTTT. It translates as CASSSGISPGELFF.